The next 31 T cell receptor beta chains were all read from a single sample in a study of control samples from healthy donors and cancer patients. TCRdb's copy holds only in-frame clones and misses some; the assay was immunoSEQ multiplex PCR. The table includes over 100,000 clones, approximately 90% detected once. The sample taken for sequencing was blood. The receptor set was obtained from a middle-aged man in good health.

CDR3 sequence: CASSLSGQRGRDYGYTF. CDR3 bases: TGTGCCAGCAGTTTATCGGGGCAGAGGGGGCGCGACTATGGCTACACCTTC. The chain employs TRBV27 and TRBJ1-2; TRBD1 aligns across 7 bases. V was clipped by 0 bases and J by 3 bases; unmatched bases: 10. Germline-derived CDR1 and CDR2 are MNHEY and SMNVEV (reference sequence). The CDR3 has 17 residues.

The chain carries TRBV9 and TRBJ1-1, with a weak D call TRBD1 (5 bases). The V end was cut by 0 bases, the J end by 5 bases, with 17 bases between. Looked up from germline, CDR1 is SGDLS and CDR2 is YYNGEE. The CDR3 spans 16 residues. CDR3 nucleotide sequence: TGTGCCAGCAGCGTAGACGTATACGGGGCCGGTACTGAAGCTTTCTTT. Translating gives CASSVDVYGAGTEAFF.

The chain joins TRBV10-1 to TRBJ2-7, with D possibly TRBD2 on 5 matching bases. Germline V gene data show CDR1 as WNHNN and CDR2 as SYGVQD (reference sequence). Trimming stripped 6 bases from V and 7 bases from J, with 13 bases between. The CDR3 sequence is 12 residues long. In DNA form, the CDR3 reads TGCGCCAGCAGCCCCGCTCGAGGGGAGCAGTACTTC. The encoded protein is CASSPARGEQYF.

The chain is built from TRBV5-6 and TRBJ1-2; TRBD1 matches at 7 bases. Germline V gene sequence: CDR1 SGHDT, CDR2 YYEEEE. This CDR3 contains 14 residues. V lost 1 base and J lost 7; bases outside the gene matches: 7. DNA of the CDR3: TGTGCCAGCAGCTTGCCGAGACAGGGTGGTGGCTACACCTTC. This gives the protein CASSLPRQGGGYTF.

This clone was seen just once. The chain couples TRBV30 to TRBJ1-1, with TRBD1 matching 8 bases. Trimming removed 5 bases from V and 6 bases from J; junction bases left unmatched: 11. Germline V lookup: CDR1 GTSNPN, CDR2 SVGIG (reference sequence). The CDR3 totals 14 residues. CDR3 region: CAWGAGGAGSEAFF. Here the CDR3 DNA reads TGTGCCTGGGGGGCAGGGGGCGCTGGGTCTGAAGCTTTCTTT.

This chain links TRBV6-5 with TRBJ2-5, with D unresolved. Trimming took off 2 bases at V and 5 bases at J, with 9 bases between the two ends. The germline V gene has CDR1 MNHEY and CDR2 SVGAGI. The CDR3 extends over 13 amino acids. The CDR3 sequence: CASSYGQTETQYF. The CDR3 DNA is TGTGCCAGCAGTTACGGGCAGACGGAGACCCAGTACTTC.

V is TRBV29-1 and J is TRBJ1-2; 10 nucleotides align to TRBD1. In germline, CDR1 is SQVTM, CDR2 ANQGSEA. CDR3 size: 12 residues. V dropped 6 bases and J dropped 6; count of bases not matched to a gene: 4. This chain's CDR3 is CSVDRGRDGYTF. The CDR3 region has the DNA TGCAGCGTCGACAGGGGGCGAGATGGCTACACCTTC.

The chain couples TRBV7-8 to TRBJ2-4; D is uncertain. This CDR3 has 13 residues. V dropped 5 bases and J dropped 6 bases, with 11 bases sitting between them. CDR1 is SGHVS, CDR2 FQNEAQ, per germline. CDR3 loop: CASSGEPGNIQYF. The CDR3 DNA is TGTGCCAGCAGCGGGGAACCGGGAAACATTCAGTACTTC.

V usage is TRBV2 and J usage is TRBJ2-2, with 9 bases lining up with TRBD1. Unmatched junction bases numbered 3, after V lost 6 bases and J lost 1 base. CDR1 is SNHLY and CDR2 is FYNNEI in the germline V gene. The CDR3 loop spans 15 amino acids. The CDR3 coding sequence is TGTGCCAGCAGGCCGGGACAGGGGAACACCGGGGAGCTGTTTTTT. Translating gives CASRPGQGNTGELFF. Combining the CDR3 with reference TRBV2 and TRBJ2-2 gives the whole variable domain EPEVTQTPSHQVTQMGQEVILRCVPISNHLYFYWYRQILGQKVEFLVSFYNNEISEKSEIFDDQFSVERPDGSNFTLKIRSTKLEDSAMYFCASRPGQGNTGELFFGEGSRLTVL.

V gene TRBV28 combines with J gene TRBJ1-6, with 8 bases identical to TRBD1. The V gene end was trimmed by 5 bases and the J gene end by 5 bases; junction bases not matched to a gene: 5. Germline V gives CDR1 MDHEN, CDR2 SYDVKM. The CDR3 is made up of 15 amino acids. CDR3 sequence: CASSRGQANNSPLHF. The CDR3 region has the DNA TGTGCCAGCAGTCGGGGACAGGCCAATAATTCACCCCTCCACTTT.

The chain joins TRBV14 to TRBJ2-7; D call uncertain. The length of the CDR3 is 13 residues. CDR1 is SGHDN, CDR2 FVKESK, per germline. The ends were cut back, 1 base at V and 3 bases at J, with 7 bases in the middle. CDR3 region: CASSQAGVYEQYF. The DNA of the CDR3 is TGTGCCAGCAGCCAAGCAGGAGTCTACGAGCAGTACTTC.

The gene calls are TRBV23-1 and TRBJ1-5, with D hard to call. TRBV23-1 is filed as an ORF, its function uncertain. V was trimmed by 5 bases and J by 2 bases, leaving 10 bases between them. This CDR3 spans 14 amino acids. CDR3 nucleotides: TGCGCCAGCAGTGATAATTGGGGCAATCAGCCCCAGCATTTT. Encoded protein: CASSDNWGNQPQHF.

There are a few counts of this clone. The V and J genes are TRBV5-1 and TRBJ1-5; D perhaps matches TRBD1 (6 bases). In germline, CDR1 is SGHRS, CDR2 YFSETQ. The V gene lost 0 bases and the J gene lost 3 bases, with 10 bases spanning the gap. The CDR3 spans 15 residues. The CDR3: CASSLDGQNNQPQHF. The DNA for the CDR3 is TGCGCCAGCAGCTTGGATGGACAGAACAATCAGCCCCAGCATTTT.

The J gene is TRBJ1-5, the V gene TRBV28, with TRBD1 matching 8 bases. Germline lookup yields CDR1 MDHEN and CDR2 SYDVKM. The length of the CDR3 is 14 residues. The V segment lost 5 bases and the J segment 7 bases; nucleotides outside the gene matches: 7. CDR3 residues: CASSPPDRVQPQHF. CDR3 bases: TGTGCCAGCAGTCCCCCGGACAGGGTACAGCCCCAGCATTTT.

The V call is TRBV9, the J call TRBJ2-5; weak D call: TRBD2 (6 bases). Germline V gene data show CDR1 as SGDLS and CDR2 as YYNGEE. CDR3 length: 15 residues. Trimming shortened V by 0 bases and J by 3 bases, and 12 bases separated the two germline ends. CDR3 amino acids: CASSVGGVIKETQYF. CDR3 DNA sequence: TGTGCCAGCAGCGTAGGGGGGGTGATTAAAGAGACCCAGTACTTC.

The chain links TRBV29-1 to TRBJ1-1, with a weak D call TRBD1 (5 bases). Trimming took 3 bases from V and 5 from J, leaving 13 bases between them. The CDR3 is 13 residues long. Looked up from germline, CDR1 is SQVTM and CDR2 is ANQGSEA. The CDR3, as DNA: TGCAGCGTTGAGCTGGGAAGGGGAACTGAAGCTTTCTTT. Translated: CSVELGRGTEAFF.

The chain recombines TRBV19 with TRBJ1-6; the D is unclear. This CDR3 spans 14 amino acids. Germline assignment: CDR1 LNHDA and CDR2 SQIVND (reference sequence). With 2 bases removed from V and 6 bases from J, the gap between germline ends came to 8 bases. CDR3 sequence: CASSITRINSPLHF. CDR3 nucleotides: TGTGCCAGTAGTATAACACGGATTAATTCACCCCTCCACTTT.

This chain connects TRBV10-1 to TRBJ1-2, with 8 positions matching TRBD1. CDR3 length: 15 amino acids. CDR1 and CDR2 (germline): WNHNN, SYGVQD (reference sequence). After removal of 2 bases from V and 4 bases from J, the junction contained 6 bases not matched to a gene. For the CDR3, the DNA is TGCGCCAGCAGTGAGGAACCCAGGGGGCTCTATGGCTACACCTTC. This translates into CASSEEPRGLYGYTF.

For the CDR3, the DNA is TGTGCCAGCAGCTTCCAAAGGGGCGGGGGGGCTGAAGAGACCCAGTACTTC. Its translation: CASSFQRGGGAEETQYF. This chain connects TRBV7-8 to TRBJ2-5, with 9 bases fitting TRBD2. This CDR3 contains 17 residues. Germline CDR1 and CDR2: SGHVS and FQNEAQ. Trimming took 3 bases from V and 3 from J; bases not matched to a gene: 11.

V usage is TRBV6-5 and J usage is TRBJ2-1; D gene ambiguous. The CDR3 totals 10 residues. V lost 6 bases and J 6 bases, leaving 3 bases between the germline ends. The germline V gene encodes CDR1 MNHEY and CDR2 SVGAGI. CDR3: CASSGNEQFF. Here the CDR3 DNA reads TGTGCCAGCAGCGGCAATGAGCAGTTCTTC.

The chain is built from TRBV11-2 and TRBJ1-1, with 7 bases lining up with TRBD1. Germline V gene data show CDR1 as SGHAT and CDR2 as FQNNGV. The CDR3 is 13 amino acids. V lost 3 bases, J lost 6 bases, and 4 bases stayed unmatched. Here the CDR3 DNA reads TGTGCCAGCAGCTTCAGCCAGGGGGCTGAAGCTTTCTTT. Residues: CASSFSQGAEAFF.

The chain is built from TRBV5-1 and TRBJ1-2; D gene unclear. V was clipped by 5 bases and J by 2 bases, with 4 bases between them. The CDR3 spans 11 residues. The V gene's germline CDR1 is SGHRS and CDR2 YFSETQ. CDR3 amino acids: CASRQNYGYTF. In nucleotides, the CDR3 is TGCGCCAGCAGACAGAACTATGGCTACACCTTC.

The V gene is TRBV5-1, the J gene TRBJ2-2; unclear D gene. This CDR3 region has 16 residues. Trimming took off 6 bases at V and 1 base at J, with 16 bases between the two ends. Germline-derived CDR1 and CDR2 are SGHRS and YFSETQ. For the CDR3, the DNA is TGCGCCAGCACCCCTGGGCACTTGGGGAACACCGGGGAGCTGTTTTTT. As protein: CASTPGHLGNTGELFF.

The V and J genes are TRBV6-2 or TRBV6-3 and TRBJ2-3; 7 bases map to TRBD1. CDR3 length: 16 amino acids. The junction had 5 bases not matched to a gene; V was cut back by 2 bases and J by 0 bases. Germline V CDR1 and CDR2: MNHEY, SVGEGT. For the CDR3, the DNA is TGTGCCAGCAGTTACGTCGTGACAGGGAGCACAGATACGCAGTATTTT. It is translated as CASSYVVTGSTDTQYF.

This sequence joins TRBV7-2 and TRBJ1-2; TRBD1 might be the D (5 bases). There are 13 residues in the CDR3. V was pared by 1 base and J by 5 bases, with 8 bases between. Germline CDR1 is SGHTA and CDR2 is FQGNSA. DNA for the CDR3: TGTGCCAGCAGCTTAGACAGGTCATATGGCTACACCTTC. Its protein is CASSLDRSYGYTF.

CDR3 coding DNA: TGTGCCAGCAGCCAAAACAGGGGGCTTTCACCCCTCCACTTT. Its protein is CASSQNRGLSPLHF. The chain has TRBV14 and TRBJ1-6; 9 bases agree with TRBD1. V lost 2 bases and J lost 9; bases outside the gene matches: 2. Germline-derived CDR1 and CDR2 are SGHDN and FVKESK. The CDR3 consists of 14 residues.

The rearrangement uses TRBV19 and TRBJ2-3; D unresolved. The CDR3 is 13 amino acids. The germline V and J ends were trimmed by 4 bases and 2 bases, with 7 bases remaining between them. The germline gives CDR1 LNHDA, CDR2 SQIVND (reference sequence). CDR3 sequence (DNA): TGTGCCAGTAGTAGTAGGAACACAGATACGCAGTATTTT. It codes for CASSSRNTDTQYF.

This clone came up once. This chain uses TRBV7-2 with TRBJ1-1; 9 nucleotides line up with TRBD1. The germline V gene encodes CDR1 SGHTA and CDR2 FQGNSA. CDR3 size: 17 residues. V dropped 1 base and J dropped 7; count of bases not matched to a gene: 13. The CDR3 here is CASSLGANRGRRSEAFF. CDR3 DNA sequence: TGTGCCAGCAGCTTAGGGGCTAACAGGGGGCGAAGGAGTGAAGCTTTCTTT.

This chain connects TRBV24-1 to TRBJ2-7, with TRBD1 as a possible D gene (6 bases). The CDR3 runs to 16 residues. V gave up 6 bases and J gave up 1 base, with 18 bases separating them. Germline-derived CDR1 and CDR2 are KGHDR and SFDVKD. The CDR3 reads CATSPSTGHYSYEQYF. The CDR3 nucleotides are TGTGCCACCAGTCCCTCAACGGGACATTATTCCTACGAGCAGTACTTC.

V gene TRBV12-3 or TRBV12-4 combines with J gene TRBJ1-2; 7 bases align to TRBD1. The ends lost 3 bases at V and 8 bases at J; junction bases unmatched: 3. This CDR3 contains 12 residues. CDR3 sequence (DNA): TGTGCCAGCAGTTTGACAGGGCAAGGCTACACCTTC. This translates into CASSLTGQGYTF.

This chain connects TRBV5-1 to TRBJ2-5, with TRBD1 identical over 7 bases. The CDR3 is 15 amino acids. With 0 bases clipped from V and 3 bases from J, the junction kept 5 bases outside the gene matches. Germline V gene sequence: CDR1 SGHRS, CDR2 YFSETQ. CDR3 region: CASSLGIGTEETQYF. The CDR3 coding sequence is TGCGCCAGCAGCTTGGGGATCGGGACAGAAGAGACCCAGTACTTC.